A single sample gave rise to the 15 T cell receptor beta chains below, sequenced in a study of blood T cell repertoires in COVID-19. Using immunoSEQ multiplex PCR, the repertoire was profiled, and TCRdb retains in-frame clones only, with some absent. This table holds hundreds of thousands of clones, roughly nine tenths found once. What was sequenced was PBMCs or T cells enriched from blood (not recorded which). Every receptor here comes from a man aged 30 to 39 who had recovered from COVID-19.

This rearrangement joins TRBV5-6 to TRBJ2-4, with 10 bases aligning to TRBD2. CDR3 size: 14 residues. The germline V gene encodes CDR1 SGHDT and CDR2 YYEEEE. Losses at the gene ends were 4 bases for V and 7 bases for J; bases not matched to a gene: 5. The CDR3 sequence is CASSALAGDNIQYF. CDR3 nucleotides: TGTGCCAGCAGCGCTCTAGCGGGAGATAACATTCAGTACTTC.

This rearrangement joins TRBV7-2 to TRBJ1-1; the D is unclear. The CDR3 length is 13 residues. Germline V gene data show CDR1 as SGHTA and CDR2 as FQGNSA. The ends were cut back, 3 bases at V and 3 bases at J, with 8 bases in the middle. The CDR3 sequence: CASSFSLDTEAFF. CDR3 nucleotide sequence: TGTGCCAGCAGCTTTTCTTTAGACACTGAAGCTTTCTTT.

The chain carries TRBV5-4 and TRBJ2-2; the match to TRBD2 covers 7 bases. The V gene end was trimmed by 0 bases and the J gene end by 1 base; junction bases not matched to a gene: 3. Germline V gene sequence: CDR1 SGHNT, CDR2 YYREEE (reference sequence). This CDR3 region has 16 residues. The chain's CDR3 is CASSLVAGLNTGELFF. For the CDR3, the DNA is TGTGCCAGCAGCTTGGTAGCGGGCCTGAACACCGGGGAGCTGTTTTTT.

J is TRBJ2-7 and V is TRBV5-1; a weak D match, TRBD1 (6 bases). Per the germline V gene, CDR1 is SGHRS and CDR2 is YFSETQ. The CDR3 totals 15 residues. V dropped 0 bases and J dropped 3 bases, with 13 bases sitting between them. The CDR3 coding sequence is TGCGCCAGCAGCTTGGCGAGGACAGAGTTCTACGAGCAGTACTTC. Translation gives CASSLARTEFYEQYF.

This chain connects TRBV4-2 to TRBJ1-5; no reliable D call. Trimming cost V 0 bases and J 7 bases, with 13 bases left between them. Germline V gene lookup returns CDR1 LGHNA and CDR2 YNFKEQ. The CDR3 extends over 15 amino acids. The CDR3 coding sequence is TGTGCCAGCAGCCAAGATGGCGGGGATTACCAGCCCCAGCATTTT. Translated, it gives CASSQDGGDYQPQHF.

The chain has TRBV4-1 and TRBJ2-7; D unclear. Germline CDR1 reads MGHRA; CDR2 reads YSYEKL. The CDR3 is made up of 16 amino acids. V was pared by 1 base and J by 2 bases, with 15 bases between. CDR3 nucleotides: TGCGCCAGCAGCCAAGTCCCGGCAGGCCAAACCTACGAGCAGTACTTC. This gives the protein CASSQVPAGQTYEQYF.

This clone has only one observation. This chain joins TRBV4-1 and TRBJ1-1; D perhaps matches TRBD1 (5 bases). Germline-derived CDR1 and CDR2 are MGHRA and YSYEKL. The CDR3 has 14 amino acids. Trimming removed 3 bases from V and 6 bases from J, with 14 bases in between. CDR3 DNA sequence: TGCGCCAGCAGCCATCTACTGCCGGGGGCTGAAGCTTTCTTT. Translated: CASSHLLPGAEAFF.

This clone was recorded once. V usage is TRBV7-9 and J usage is TRBJ1-5; 7 bases are a match to TRBD1. Germline lookup yields CDR1 SEHNR and CDR2 FQNEAQ (reference sequence). The CDR3 contains 12 residues. J lost 10 bases, V lost 5 bases, and 5 bases had no gene match. The CDR3 spells CASSQGGSPQHF. DNA for the CDR3: TGTGCCAGCAGCCAGGGGGGCTCTCCCCAGCATTTT.

This chain joins TRBV9 and TRBJ2-3, with TRBD2 identical over 7 bases. The CDR3 has 13 amino acids. From germline, CDR1 is SGDLS and CDR2 YYNGEE. J gave up 6 bases and V 5 bases, and 6 bases lay outside the gene matches. This CDR3 reads CASSLAVGDTQYF. For the CDR3, the DNA is TGTGCCAGCAGTCTAGCGGTAGGGGATACGCAGTATTTT.

V gene TRBV4-1 combines with J gene TRBJ1-5; D is uncertain. CDR1 MGHRA and CDR2 YSYEKL come from the germline V gene. Trimming cost V 5 bases and J 6 bases, with 11 bases left between them. CDR3 length equals 13 residues. CDR3 nucleotide sequence: TGCGCCAGCAGCACCCGTGCGGGTCAGCCCCAGCATTTT. It specifies CASSTRAGQPQHF.

The V call is TRBV5-1, the J call TRBJ1-6, with 9 bases that match TRBD1. Per the germline V gene, CDR1 is SGHRS and CDR2 is YFSETQ. The CDR3 extends over 16 amino acids. The V gene end was trimmed by 4 bases and the J gene end by 7 bases; junction bases not matched to a gene: 9. CDR3 coding DNA: TGCGCCAGCAGCCCCGGGACAGGGTCTATAAATTCACCCCTCCACTTT. Its protein product is CASSPGTGSINSPLHF.

The V call is TRBV5-6, the J call TRBJ2-7, with 8 bases aligning to TRBD1. This CDR3 is 14 amino acids long. Germline values: CDR1 SGHDT, CDR2 YYEEEE. Unmatched junction bases numbered 5, after V lost 0 bases and J lost 6 bases. CDR3 amino acids: CASSLAGGPFEQYF. Here the CDR3 DNA reads TGTGCCAGCAGCTTGGCAGGGGGCCCCTTCGAGCAGTACTTC. The whole variable domain, remainder taken from reference TRBV5-6 and TRBJ2-7, is DAGVTQSPTHLIKTRGQQVTLRCSPKSGHDTVSWYQQALGQGPQFIFQYYEEEERQRGNFPDRFSGHQFPNYSSELNVNALLLGDSALYLCASSLAGGPFEQYFGPGTRLTVT.

V gene TRBV19 combines with J gene TRBJ2-7, with D uncertain. Per germline, CDR1 LNHDA and CDR2 SQIVND (reference sequence). V was cut by 3 bases and J by 2 bases, with 17 bases left in between. The CDR3 totals 16 residues. CDR3 in amino acids: CASSISPIPPAYEQYF. The CDR3, as DNA: TGTGCCAGTAGTATTAGTCCGATCCCCCCGGCCTACGAGCAGTACTTC. Supplemented by reference TRBV19 and TRBJ2-7, the full variable domain reads DGGITQSPKYLFRKEGQNVTLSCEQNLNHDAMYWYRQDPGQGLRLIYYSQIVNDFQKGDIAEGYSVSREKKESFPLTVTSAQKNPTAFYLCASSISPIPPAYEQYFGPGTRLTVT.

This sequence joins TRBV28 and TRBJ1-2; 10 bases line up with TRBD1. Unmatched junction bases numbered 11, after V lost 8 bases and J lost 5 bases. This CDR3 spans 15 amino acids. The germline gives CDR1 MDHEN, CDR2 SYDVKM. CDR3 bases: TGTGCCAGCGCGGCGACAGGGGGCCCGTCTTATGGCTACACCTTC. Encoded protein: CASAATGGPSYGYTF.

The chain uses TRBV6-4 and TRBJ1-2, with D possibly matching TRBD1 (6 bases). Germline CDR1 is MRHNA and CDR2 is SNTAGT. The CDR3 sequence is 13 residues long. V lost 4 bases and J lost 4, with 10 bases in between. Written as DNA, the CDR3 is TGTGCCAGCAGTGCACGGACAGCCTATGGCTACACCTTC. It is translated as CASSARTAYGYTF.